Listed below are T cell receptor beta chains from one sample, sequenced in a study of blood T cell repertoires in COVID-19. Some clones are missing from TCRdb's copy, which holds only in-frame ones; the method was immunoSEQ multiplex PCR. Altogether around 130,000 clones are present, roughly 82% being singletons, with the ten largest covering 12%. Input material: peripheral blood. Every receptor here comes from a human donor in a cohort sampled during active COVID-19. CDR3s include the opening cysteine and the closing phenylalanine or tryptophan.

V gene	J gene	CDR3 protein
TRBV20-1	TRBJ2-7	CSASAGLAGSYEQYF
TRBV27	TRBJ2-3	CASSLLGGGYTDTQYF
TRBV6-5	TRBJ1-6	CASRPGTGANSPLHF
TRBV3-1/TRBV3-2	TRBJ2-3	CASSQRLAGSASTDTQYF
TRBV7-2	TRBJ2-7	CASSSTGYYEQYF
TRBV5-1	TRBJ1-6	CASSLAGTVYNSPLHF
TRBV5-1	TRBJ1-2	CASRVGDSSYGYTF
TRBV19	TRBJ1-1	CASTSGGARDTEAFF
TRBV6-5	TRBJ1-2	CASSTGESRSYTF
TRBV29-1	TRBJ1-1	CSVGQSNTEAFF
TRBV7-2	TRBJ2-3	CASSLDLDTQYF
TRBV5-1	TRBJ2-7	CASSRWGGQDEQYF
TRBV13	TRBJ2-7	CASSLHRTGPYEQYF
TRBV7-2	TRBJ1-2	CASSLRGQGQGGYTF
TRBV5-1	TRBJ1-6	CASSPGGAYNSPLHF
TRBV6-1	TRBJ1-6	CASSEVGGQGWSPLHF
TRBV11-2	TRBJ2-4	CASSSIKGSGNIQYF
TRBV1	TRBJ2-2	CTSSRAARVPGELFF
TRBV11-2	TRBJ2-3	CASSLVGRLSTDIAQYF
TRBV4-3	TRBJ1-2	CASSQVAREDYGYTF
TRBV11-3	TRBJ2-1	CASSFGSGWNEQFF
TRBV6-5	TRBJ1-2	CASSNAGTGGGYTF
TRBV7-2	TRBJ2-5	CASSHSSGLAGSQETQYF
TRBV7-9	TRBJ2-1	CALKPGQKSGNEQFF
TRBV5-1	TRBJ1-2	CASSLAGTGGGYTF
TRBV6-5	TRBJ2-7	CASSSPHRVGEQYF
TRBV5-5	TRBJ1-2	CASSLRGQSASRPYGYTF
TRBV4-2	TRBJ1-2	CASSQEQGVSAGYTF
TRBV6-2/TRBV6-3	TRBJ1-2	CASSYTGTHTF
TRBV7-2	TRBJ2-1	CASSLSWTGKNEQFF
TRBV4-1	TRBJ1-2	CASSQDLGQRSGGYTF
TRBV29-1	TRBJ1-4	CSAYGDRSNEKLFF
TRBV6-1	TRBJ2-7	CASSEDHRSSYEQYF
TRBV6-5	TRBJ2-3	CASSYFGQGPDTQYF
TRBV3-1/TRBV3-2	TRBJ2-5	CASSQVLQPASTETQYF
TRBV6-5	TRBJ2-7	CASSYSARNYEQYF
TRBV10-2	TRBJ1-1	CASRPQGAPEAFF
TRBV6-6	TRBJ1-5	CASSPFSNQPQHF
TRBV6-1	TRBJ2-5	CASSEQRGGARETQYF